This TCR beta chain is drawn from a study of CXCR3-negative and CXCR3-positive naive CD8 T cells. Notes on the study in general: The naive subsets expressed comparable surface CD5, and the authors inferred TCR strength from TRB CDR3 properties. Memory, not naive, CXCR3-negative and CXCR3-positive cells differed in TRBV-TRBJ usage. Relative to memory CD8+ cells, whose diversity was much lower, both naive subsets had comparably high diversity.

Those CD8+ T cells considered naive were CD45RO-CCR7+CD27+CD95-. For this clonotype: What it recognizes is unknown.

With UMI labels, 5' RACE was used to prepare the TRB cDNA libraries. Each CDR3 protein gets one entry in TCRdb, which reprocessed the 5' RACE reads and gives no DNA. The listing records around 92,000 distinct CDR3 sequences. Looked up from germline, CDR1 is SGHRS and CDR2 is YFSETQ. The CDR3 is made up of 15 amino acids. This receptor was identified in a human donor in good health. Some clones in this sample may be carry-over from other donors' samples. The V gene is TRBV5-1, the J gene TRBJ2-1. The sample consisted of naive CXCR3- CD8+ T cells from blood. Subset noted: CD45RO-CCR7+CD27+CD95- naive CD8+ T cells lacking CXCR3 (TNR3-). CDR3 region: CASTILWGVGNEQFF.